Here is one T cell receptor beta chain with its context. V shed 4 bases and J 4 bases; nucleotides not matched to a gene: 4. Germline lookup yields CDR1 MGHRA and CDR2 YSYEKL. The CDR3 is made up of 14 amino acids. CD25-based Treg depletion was applied to purified naive CD4+ T cells. Using its own MiXCR run on the 5' RACE reads, TCRdb lists one record per CDR3 protein. The sample carries approximately 47,000 distinct CDR3 sequences, around 26% recorded once. The chain links TRBV4-1 to TRBJ1-5; 7 nucleotides line up with TRBD1. This TCR was sampled from a female donor with breast cancer. Sequencing was performed on naive CD4+ T cells sorted from blood. Subset in this sample: naive CD4+ T cells, CD4+CD45RA+CD25-. The CDR3 coding sequence is TGCGCCAGCAGCCCTACAGGGGTTAATCAGCCCCAGCATTTT. Protein product: CASSPTGVNQPQHF.